This T cell receptor beta chain originates from a study of regulatory T cells in long-lasting Graves disease. Study-wide points: Favored gene segments in persistent disease were TRBV28, TRBJ1-2 and TRBJ2-5.

Arm-PCR with iRepertoire HTBI primers amplified the CDR3 regions for these TCR beta libraries. TCRdb reprocessed the multiplex PCR reads with MiXCR, giving one entry per CDR3 protein. The table has more than 650,000 distinct CDR3 sequences, approximately 31% seen once. There are a few counts of this clonotype. Its antigen remains unknown. The CDR3 has 14 amino acids. Germline lookup yields CDR1 GTSNPN and CDR2 SVGIG (reference sequence). V dropped 5 bases and J dropped 2 bases, with 15 bases sitting between them. As to time point: persistent/refractory GD, antithyroid drugs over 5 years with positive TRAb. Extracted PBMC RNA gave rise to the TCR library. Those enrolled as patients came out of an endocrinology department in Xi'an, China.

This sequence joins TRBV30 and TRBJ2-5; TRBD1 or TRBD2 may be the D gene (5 bases each). This clonotype originated in a female donor with Graves disease. Specimen: peripheral blood mononuclear cells (PBMCs), collected when the disease was refractory, from a patient treated with antithyroid drugs. The DNA of the CDR3 is TGTGCCTGGGCCAAGGGACGGAGGCAAGAGACCCAGTACTTC. Translated, it gives CAWAKGRRQETQYF.